Listed here are 24 T cell receptor beta chains from one sample, sequenced in a study of beta chain features in type 1 diabetes. Findings of the study overall: Among all four CD4+ subsets, Type 1 diabetes patients had TCRB CDR3s that were moderately but significantly shorter.

As every portion of the isolated RNA was reverse transcribed, the sequencing read expressed TCRB transcripts. Clones were read by immunoSEQ multiplex PCR, and TCRdb kept only the in-frame ones, dropping some. The table lists 680,000 or so clones, roughly 13% of them singletons, with approximately 0.022% in the top ten. Their specific antigens are unknown. Specimen: naive CD4+ T cells from blood. These receptors were collected from a man younger than 35 with type 1 diabetes.

The J gene is TRBJ2-1, the V gene TRBV14, with D hard to call. Germline V gene data show CDR1 as SGHDN and CDR2 as FVKESK. V was trimmed by 0 bases and J by 10 bases, leaving 7 bases between them. CDR3 length equals 12 residues. CDR3 sequence: CASSQDRIEQFF. CDR3 nucleotide sequence: TGTGCCAGCAGCCAAGACAGGATCGAGCAGTTCTTC.

The chain carries TRBV7-2 and TRBJ1-1, with TRBD1 matching over 7 bases. Germline values: CDR1 SGHTA, CDR2 FQGNSA. The CDR3 sequence is 15 residues long. Trimming at V came to 4 bases and at J to 4 bases, leaving 9 bases not matched to a gene. CDR3 region: CASSSMRTGGTEAFF. CDR3 nucleotide sequence: TGTGCCAGCAGCTCGATGAGGACAGGCGGCACTGAAGCTTTCTTT.

Only a few counts were recorded for this clone. The CDR3 DNA follows: TGTGCCAGCCTCGGACAGGGAGGGCTCTATGGCTACACCTTC. Amino acid sequence: CASLGQGGLYGYTF. V usage is TRBV6-5 and J usage is TRBJ1-2; 8 bases line up with TRBD1. The CDR3 has 14 residues. CDR1 and CDR2 (germline): MNHEY, SVGAGI. V shed 8 bases and J 4 bases; nucleotides not matched to a gene: 9.

The chain joins TRBV7-2 to TRBJ1-2; no clear D. The V end was cut by 0 bases, the J end by 5 bases, with 7 bases between. CDR1 is SGHTA and CDR2 is FQGNSA in the germline V gene. This CDR3 has 13 residues. CDR3 in amino acids: CASSLAGEYGYTF. The DNA of the CDR3 is TGTGCCAGCAGCTTAGCTGGGGAGTATGGCTACACCTTC.

The J gene is TRBJ1-1, the V gene TRBV19, with a tentative D call TRBD1 (6 bases). Germline CDR1 is LNHDA and CDR2 is SQIVND (reference sequence). V shed 7 bases and J shed 0 bases, with 9 bases lying between them. The CDR3 totals 13 residues. CDR3 in amino acids: CASNRVMNTEAFF. Here the CDR3 DNA reads TGTGCCAGTAACAGGGTCATGAACACTGAAGCTTTCTTT.

The chain has TRBV5-1 and TRBJ2-3; 11 bases line up with TRBD1. The CDR3 covers 15 residues. V was clipped by 5 bases and J by 6 bases; unmatched bases: 8. Germline V gives CDR1 SGHRS, CDR2 YFSETQ. CDR3 sequence (DNA): TGCGCCAGCAGGCGGACAGGGGGCGGGGCGGATACGCAGTATTTT. Protein product: CASRRTGGGADTQYF.

This clone has only a few counts. The chain carries TRBV25-1 and TRBJ1-5; no clear D. CDR3 size: 13 residues. Germline CDR1 is MGHDK and CDR2 is SYGVNS. Trimming stripped 6 bases from V and 7 bases from J, with 13 bases between. CDR3 residues: CASSKSRVQPQHF. CDR3 bases: TGTGCCAGCAGCAAAAGCCGGGTCCAGCCCCAGCATTTT.

The chain recombines TRBV10-3 with TRBJ1-2; D call uncertain. Per germline, CDR1 ENHRY and CDR2 SYGVKD. Trimming shortened V by 4 bases and J by 3 bases, and 15 bases separated the two germline ends. This CDR3 has 15 amino acids. As DNA, the CDR3 is TGTGCCATCAGTGTCCAGACCTCTTGGGACTATGGCTACACCTTC. It encodes CAISVQTSWDYGYTF.

This clone was seen only once. The CDR3 sequence: CATSRDSRQPQHF. The CDR3 nucleotides read TGTGCCACCAGCAGAGATTCCCGTCAGCCCCAGCATTTT. This rearrangement joins TRBV15 to TRBJ1-5, with D unclear. The CDR3 has 13 residues. Per germline, CDR1 LNHNV and CDR2 YYDKDF (reference sequence). The V end lost 0 bases, the J end lost 6 bases, and 6 bases lay between the germline ends.

A note on this clone: Other DNA sequences in the sample encode the same CDR3. Here the CDR3 reads CASSPPGDTQYF. The DNA of the CDR3 is TGTGCCAGCTCACCACCTGGGGATACGCAGTATTTT. The chain employs TRBV18 and TRBJ2-3, with D unclear. This CDR3 spans 12 amino acids. Trimming cost V 0 bases and J 6 bases, with 4 bases left between them. CDR1 and CDR2 (germline): KGHSH, LQKENI. Full variable domain (rest looked up from reference TRBV18 and TRBJ2-3): NAGVMQNPRHLVRRRGQEARLRCSPMKGHSHVYWYRQLPEEGLKFMVYLQKENIIDESGMPKERFSAEFPKEGPSILRIQQVVRGDSAAYFCASSPPGDTQYFGPGTRLTVL.

The gene calls are TRBV25-1 and TRBJ2-5; either TRBD1 or TRBD2 may supply D (8 bases each). The ends were cut back, 0 bases at V and 5 bases at J, with 16 bases in the middle. Germline assignment: CDR1 MGHDK and CDR2 SYGVNS. The CDR3 is 16 amino acids. The CDR3 protein is CASSEYPGGGRETQYF. CDR3 coding DNA: TGTGCCAGCAGTGAATATCCAGGGGGCGGGAGGGAGACCCAGTACTTC.

The rearrangement links TRBV11-2 to TRBJ1-2, with 7 bases fitting TRBD1. Per the germline V gene, CDR1 is SGHAT and CDR2 is FQNNGV. The CDR3 has 13 amino acids. Trimming took 5 bases from V and 6 from J; bases not matched to a gene: 6. CDR3 nucleotide sequence: TGTGCCAGCAGCGTTCGACAGGGAGATGGCTACACCTTC. Residues: CASSVRQGDGYTF.

Remarks on this clone: Other nucleotide sequences from this sample produce the same CDR3. The chain recombines TRBV2 with TRBJ2-1; D unresolved. With 4 bases removed from V and 3 bases from J, the gap between germline ends came to 1 base. This CDR3 has 11 residues. CDR1 is SNHLY and CDR2 is FYNNEI in the germline V gene. The CDR3 region is CASSGYNEQFF. The CDR3 nucleotides read TGTGCCAGCAGTGGCTACAATGAGCAGTTCTTC.

This clone has only a few counts. The rearrangement joins TRBV5-1 to TRBJ2-3; D is uncertain. CDR1 is SGHRS, CDR2 YFSETQ, per germline. The CDR3 contains 15 residues. Trimming left V 4 bases short and J 1 base short, with 13 bases between. The CDR3 region has the DNA TGCGCCAGCAGCCCTTTCCAAAGGGGCACAGATACGCAGTATTTT. Encoded protein: CASSPFQRGTDTQYF.

A few counts support this clone. The chain combines TRBV2 with TRBJ2-7; D unresolved. Germline V gene lookup returns CDR1 SNHLY and CDR2 FYNNEI. Trimming took 6 bases from V and 3 from J, leaving 9 bases between them. This CDR3 has 12 residues. CDR3 residues: CASRHELYEQYF. CDR3 sequence (DNA): TGTGCCAGCAGGCACGAGCTCTACGAGCAGTACTTC. Together with reference TRBV2 and TRBJ2-7, the CDR3 gives the full variable domain: EPEVTQTPSHQVTQMGQEVILRCVPISNHLYFYWYRQILGQKVEFLVSFYNNEISEKSEIFDDQFSVERPDGSNFTLKIRSTKLEDSAMYFCASRHELYEQYFGPGTRLTVT.

This clone turned up a few times. At the DNA level, this CDR3 is encoded by other sequences in the same sample as well. V and J are TRBV7-2 and TRBJ2-6; no clear D gene. There are 13 residues in the CDR3. Germline values: CDR1 SGHTA, CDR2 FQGNSA. V was pared by 5 bases and J by 4 bases, with 6 bases between. Here the CDR3 reads CASSPSGANVLTF. CDR3 nucleotide sequence: TGTGCCAGCAGCCCTTCGGGGGCCAACGTCCTGACTTTC.

This clone was seen more than once but under ten times. V and J are TRBV6-1 and TRBJ1-1, with 9 bases fitting TRBD1. The germline CDR1 and CDR2 sequences are MNHNS and SASEGT. This CDR3 region has 15 residues. The V segment lost 5 bases and the J segment 1 base; nucleotides outside the gene matches: 5. In DNA, the CDR3 is TGTGCCAGCAGTCTTCTGGACAGGGGGAACACTGAAGCTTTCTTT. Translation gives CASSLLDRGNTEAFF.

This clone was observed a few times. The chain employs TRBV4-1 and TRBJ2-5; 7 nucleotides line up with TRBD1. The germline gives CDR1 MGHRA, CDR2 YSYEKL. This CDR3 has 17 residues. V gave up 0 bases and J gave up 7 bases; unmatched junction bases: 14. CDR3 sequence reads: CASSQDLAGGARGTQYF. The CDR3 nucleotides read TGCGCCAGCAGCCAAGATTTGGCAGGGGGTGCCCGGGGGACCCAGTACTTC.

This chain links TRBV27 with TRBJ2-5, with a tentative D call TRBD1 (6 bases). The CDR3 consists of 16 residues. Germline assignment: CDR1 MNHEY and CDR2 SMNVEV (reference sequence). Trimming shortened V by 6 bases and J by 7 bases, and 24 bases separated the two germline ends. CDR3 sequence (DNA): TGTGCCAGCAGCCCTAGGAGGACAGTTGGGGCCACGACCCAGTACTTC. Translating it yields CASSPRRTVGATTQYF.

This clone was counted a few times. The V gene is TRBV5-1, the J gene TRBJ1-2, with D possibly TRBD1 on 5 matching bases. Trimming left V 0 bases short and J 8 bases short, with 11 bases between. This CDR3 spans 13 amino acids. Germline V lookup: CDR1 SGHRS, CDR2 YFSETQ. In DNA form, the CDR3 reads TGCGCCAGCAGCTTGGCGGCAGGGATGGGCTACACCTTC. Translating it yields CASSLAAGMGYTF.

This chain connects TRBV9 to TRBJ1-1, with TRBD1 as a possible D gene (5 bases). The CDR3 is made up of 12 amino acids. Germline V CDR1 and CDR2: SGDLS, YYNGEE. Trimming shortened V by 4 bases and J by 5 bases, and 9 bases separated the two germline ends. In nucleotides, the CDR3 is TGTGCCAGCAGCTCCCCAGGGACTGAAGCTTTCTTT. Translated, it gives CASSSPGTEAFF.

The rearrangement uses TRBV5-1 and TRBJ1-1; D remains unclear. With 0 bases removed from V and 0 bases from J, the gap between germline ends came to 12 bases. This CDR3 has 16 amino acids. In germline, CDR1 is SGHRS, CDR2 YFSETQ. The CDR3 spells CASSLGELTLNTEAFF. CDR3 DNA sequence: TGCGCCAGCAGCTTGGGGGAACTGACATTGAACACTGAAGCTTTCTTT.

The chain couples TRBV7-8 to TRBJ2-3; the D is unclear. From germline, CDR1 is SGHVS and CDR2 FQNEAQ. V lost 2 bases and J lost 4, with 16 bases in between. The length of the CDR3 is 16 residues. The CDR3 DNA is TGTGCCAGCAGCTTACAAGGGTTCCCTAGGGCAGATACGCAGTATTTT. It yields the protein CASSLQGFPRADTQYF. The variable domain in full, with the rest retrieved from reference TRBV7-8 and TRBJ2-3, is GAGVSQSPRYKVAKRGQDVALRCDPISGHVSLFWYQQALGQGPEFLTYFQNEAQLDKSGLPSDRFFAERPEGSVSTLKIQRTQQEDSAVYLCASSLQGFPRADTQYFGPGTRLTVL.

V gene TRBV28 combines with J gene TRBJ1-4, with a weak D call TRBD1 (5 bases). V lost 4 bases, J lost 14 bases, and 14 bases lay in between. The CDR3 has 12 amino acids. Looked up from germline, CDR1 is MDHEN and CDR2 is SYDVKM. CDR3 bases: TGTGCCAGCAGTTCCTACAGGTCCTTTCTGTTTTTT. It yields the protein CASSSYRSFLFF.